This T cell receptor beta chain derives from a study of cytomegalovirus exposure and HLA in healthy donors. Vbeta (60) and Jbeta (13) primers were used in the PCR. Libraries were prepared by immunoSEQ multiplex PCR; TCRdb keeps only in-frame clonotypes and omits some of them. Among some 140,000 clones listed, 79% were seen once. The germline V and J ends were trimmed by 0 bases and 6 bases, with 11 bases remaining between them. This CDR3 has 15 residues. The germline gives CDR1 KGHSH, CDR2 LQKENI. For this clone: Its antigen remains unknown.

Study-level points and caveats: A later analysis showed HLA-associated TCR beta chains outstripping equally common others in clonal expansion.

V usage is TRBV18 and J usage is TRBJ1-4, with D possibly being TRBD1 (6 bases). The source is a young man in good health and CMV-seronegative. The sequencing input was PBMCs. The DNA of the CDR3 is TGTGCCAGCTCACCACCGGCCAGGGGTGATGAAAAACTGTTTTTT. This encodes CASSPPARGDEKLFF.